The T cell receptor (beta chain) under discussion was sequenced for a study of shared clonotypes between healthy human individuals. Of note for this clone: Its target is not known.

The naive CD8 population came from CD45RO-negative cells selected for CCR7, without terminally differentiated effector memory CD45RA+ cells. Using immunoSEQ multiplex PCR, the repertoire was profiled, and TCRdb retains in-frame clones only, with some absent. The data hold approximately 600,000 clones, with about 95% observed a single time. Study results and caveats: Shared clonotypes: about 5.3% naive CD4, approximately 3.4% naive CD8, over 2% memory CD4, 0.4% to 0.5% memory CD8. Sampling covered blood only; tissue repertoires likely differ. The generation probabilities recorded for non-shared clonotypes fell below those of clonotypes shared by all four donors.

This receptor was identified in a woman in her twenties or thirties in good health. The sample was naive CD8+ T cells sorted from blood.

DNA for the CDR3: TGTGCCACTCTACGGGGGGCCGGTCCCTCGAGGGTCGCAGATACGCAGTATTTT. Its protein product is CATLRGAGPSRVADTQYF. The J gene is TRBJ2-3, the V gene TRBV10-3, with D tentatively TRBD2 (7 bases). The CDR3 loop spans 18 amino acids. Germline-derived CDR1 and CDR2 are ENHRY and SYGVKD. Trimming took off 10 bases at V and 4 bases at J, with 30 bases between the two ends.